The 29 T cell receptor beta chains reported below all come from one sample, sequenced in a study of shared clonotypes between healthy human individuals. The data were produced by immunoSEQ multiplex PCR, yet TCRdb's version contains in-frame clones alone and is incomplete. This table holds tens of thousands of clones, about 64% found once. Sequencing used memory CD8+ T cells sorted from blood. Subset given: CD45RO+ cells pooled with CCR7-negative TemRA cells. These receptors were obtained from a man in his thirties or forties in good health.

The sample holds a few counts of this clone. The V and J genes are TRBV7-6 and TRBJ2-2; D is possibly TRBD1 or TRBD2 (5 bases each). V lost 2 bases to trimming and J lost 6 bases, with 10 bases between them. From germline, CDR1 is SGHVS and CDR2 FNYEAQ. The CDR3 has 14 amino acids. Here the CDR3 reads CASSLFLGAGELFF. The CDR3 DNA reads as TGTGCCAGCAGCTTATTCCTGGGGGCCGGGGAGCTGTTTTTT.

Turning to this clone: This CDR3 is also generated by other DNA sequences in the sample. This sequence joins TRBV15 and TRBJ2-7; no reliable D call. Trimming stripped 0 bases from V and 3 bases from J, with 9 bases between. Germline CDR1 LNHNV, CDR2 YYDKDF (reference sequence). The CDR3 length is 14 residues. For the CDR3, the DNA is TGTGCCACCAGCAGAGATCTCTCTTTCTACGAGCAGTACTTC. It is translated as CATSRDLSFYEQYF.

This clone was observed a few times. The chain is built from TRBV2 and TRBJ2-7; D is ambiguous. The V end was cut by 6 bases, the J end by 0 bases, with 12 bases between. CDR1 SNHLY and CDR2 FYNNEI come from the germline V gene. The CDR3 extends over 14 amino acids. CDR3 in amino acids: CASRAFESSYEQYF. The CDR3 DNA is TGTGCCAGCAGAGCGTTCGAAAGCTCCTACGAGCAGTACTTC.

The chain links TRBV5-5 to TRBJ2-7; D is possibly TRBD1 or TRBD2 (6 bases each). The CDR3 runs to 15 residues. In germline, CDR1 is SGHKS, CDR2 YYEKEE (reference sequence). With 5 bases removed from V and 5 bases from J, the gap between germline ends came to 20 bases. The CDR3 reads CASSSGAQRFDEQYF. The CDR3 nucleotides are TGTGCCAGCAGTTCGGGGGCCCAGCGGTTCGACGAGCAGTACTTC.

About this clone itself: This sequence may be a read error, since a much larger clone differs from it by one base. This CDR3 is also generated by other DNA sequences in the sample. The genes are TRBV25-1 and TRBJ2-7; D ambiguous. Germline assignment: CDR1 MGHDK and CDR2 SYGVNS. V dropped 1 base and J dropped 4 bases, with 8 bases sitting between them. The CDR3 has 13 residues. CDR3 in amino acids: CASSESGGYEQYF. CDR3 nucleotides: TGTGCCAGCAGTGAATCGGGCGGTTACGAGCAGTACTTC.

The CDR3 nucleotides are TGTGCCAGCAGCTTGGGGCAGCTAGAACAGCCCCAGCATTTT. This gives the protein CASSLGQLEQPQHF. This rearrangement joins TRBV5-6 to TRBJ1-5; the D is unclear. In germline, CDR1 is SGHDT, CDR2 YYEEEE. Trimming took 0 bases from V and 7 from J, leaving 11 bases between them. This CDR3 is built from 14 residues.

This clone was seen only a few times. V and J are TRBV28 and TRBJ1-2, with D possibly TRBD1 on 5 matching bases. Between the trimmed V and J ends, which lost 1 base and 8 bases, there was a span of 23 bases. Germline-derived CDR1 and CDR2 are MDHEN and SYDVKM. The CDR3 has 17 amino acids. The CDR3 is CASSLSDASGARTGYTF. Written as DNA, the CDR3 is TGTGCCAGCAGTTTATCCGATGCCTCCGGGGCCAGGACGGGCTACACCTTC.

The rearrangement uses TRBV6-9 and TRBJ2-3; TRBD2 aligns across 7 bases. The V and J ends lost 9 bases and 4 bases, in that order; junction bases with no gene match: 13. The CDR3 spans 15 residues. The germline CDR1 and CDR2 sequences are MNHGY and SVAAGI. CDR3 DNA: TGTGCCAGATGGAGTTTAGCGGGCCCCGCAGATACGCAGTATTTT. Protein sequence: CARWSLAGPADTQYF.

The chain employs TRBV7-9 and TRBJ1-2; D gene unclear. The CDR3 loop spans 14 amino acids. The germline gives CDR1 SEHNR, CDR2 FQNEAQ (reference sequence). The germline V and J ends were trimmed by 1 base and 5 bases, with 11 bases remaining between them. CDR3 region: CASSLVGNVYGYTF. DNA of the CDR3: TGTGCCAGCAGCTTAGTGGGGAACGTTTATGGCTACACCTTC.

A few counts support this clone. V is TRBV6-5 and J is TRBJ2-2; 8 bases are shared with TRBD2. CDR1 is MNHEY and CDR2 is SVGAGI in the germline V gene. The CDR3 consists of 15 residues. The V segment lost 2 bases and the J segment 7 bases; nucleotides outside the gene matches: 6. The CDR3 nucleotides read TGTGCCAGCAGTTACAGTCTAGCGGGCATCGGGGAGCTGTTTTTT. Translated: CASSYSLAGIGELFF.

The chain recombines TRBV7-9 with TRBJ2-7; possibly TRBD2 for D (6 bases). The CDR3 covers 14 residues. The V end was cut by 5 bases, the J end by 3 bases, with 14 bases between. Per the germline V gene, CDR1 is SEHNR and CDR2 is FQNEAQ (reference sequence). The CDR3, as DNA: TGTGCCAGCAGCCCTGGCGAGCGGGTCTACGAGCAGTACTTC. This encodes CASSPGERVYEQYF.

Written as DNA, the CDR3 is TGTGCCAGCAGTTTCGGGACATTGGGTGAGCAGTTCTTC. It is translated as CASSFGTLGEQFF. The rearrangement uses TRBV5-6 and TRBJ2-1; TRBD1 is a possible D gene (6 bases). This CDR3 has 13 amino acids. Germline V gene data show CDR1 as SGHDT and CDR2 as YYEEEE. Deletions cut 5 bases from V and 9 bases from J, with 15 bases between.

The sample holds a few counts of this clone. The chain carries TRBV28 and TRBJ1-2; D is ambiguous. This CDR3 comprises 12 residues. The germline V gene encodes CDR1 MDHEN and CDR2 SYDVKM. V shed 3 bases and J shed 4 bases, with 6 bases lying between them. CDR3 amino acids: CASSLRLYGYTF. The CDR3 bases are TGTGCCAGCAGTTTGAGACTCTATGGCTACACCTTC.

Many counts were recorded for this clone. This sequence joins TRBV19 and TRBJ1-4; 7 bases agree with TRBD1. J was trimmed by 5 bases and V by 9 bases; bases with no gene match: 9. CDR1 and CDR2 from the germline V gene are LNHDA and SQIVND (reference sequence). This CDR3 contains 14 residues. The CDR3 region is CASRRGQKNEKLFF. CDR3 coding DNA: TGTGCCAGCAGAAGGGGGCAGAAGAATGAAAAACTGTTTTTT.

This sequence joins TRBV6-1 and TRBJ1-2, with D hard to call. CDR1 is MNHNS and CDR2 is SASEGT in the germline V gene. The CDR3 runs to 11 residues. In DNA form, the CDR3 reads TGTGCTTTGTATGTGGTCCACGGCTACACCTTC. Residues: CALYVVHGYTF.

Here the CDR3 reads CASSLLAGGPNEQFF. CDR3 DNA sequence: TGCGCCAGCAGCTTGTTAGCGGGAGGGCCCAATGAGCAGTTCTTC. The chain couples TRBV5-1 to TRBJ2-1; 11 bases match TRBD2. Trimming cost V 1 base and J 6 bases; bases outside gene matches: 3. CDR1 and CDR2 from the germline V gene are SGHRS and YFSETQ. The CDR3 covers 15 residues.

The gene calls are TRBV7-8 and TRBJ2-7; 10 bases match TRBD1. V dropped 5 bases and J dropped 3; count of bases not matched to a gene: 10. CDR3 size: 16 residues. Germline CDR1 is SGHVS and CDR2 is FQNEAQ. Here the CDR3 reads CASSNNDRGRLYEQYF. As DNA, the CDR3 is TGTGCCAGCAGCAATAACGACAGGGGGCGGCTCTACGAGCAGTACTTC.

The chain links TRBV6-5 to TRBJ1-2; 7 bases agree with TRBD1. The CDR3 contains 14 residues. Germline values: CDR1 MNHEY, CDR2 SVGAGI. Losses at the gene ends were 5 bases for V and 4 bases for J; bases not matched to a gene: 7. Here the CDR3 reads CASSTGGGAYGYTF. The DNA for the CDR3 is TGTGCCAGCAGTACGGGAGGGGGCGCCTATGGCTACACCTTC.

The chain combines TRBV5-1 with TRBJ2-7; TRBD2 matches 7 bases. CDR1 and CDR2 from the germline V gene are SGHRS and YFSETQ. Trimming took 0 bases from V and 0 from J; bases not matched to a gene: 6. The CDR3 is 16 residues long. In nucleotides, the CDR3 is TGCGCCAGCAGCTTGGCCTCCGGGGGGTACTCCTACGAGCAGTACTTC. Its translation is CASSLASGGYSYEQYF.

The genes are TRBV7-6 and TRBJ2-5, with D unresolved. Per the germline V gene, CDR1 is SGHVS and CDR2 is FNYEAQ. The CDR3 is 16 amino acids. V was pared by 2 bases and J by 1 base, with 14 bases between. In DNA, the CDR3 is TGTGCCAGCAGCTTATCCGCCAGCGTGGTCCAAGAGACCCAGTACTTC. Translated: CASSLSASVVQETQYF. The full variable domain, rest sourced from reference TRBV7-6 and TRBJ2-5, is GAGVSQSPRYKVTKRGQDVALRCDPISGHVSLYWYRQALGQGPEFLTYFNYEAQQDKSGLPNDRFSAERPEGSISTLTIQRTEQRDSAMYRCASSLSASVVQETQYFGPGTRLLVL.

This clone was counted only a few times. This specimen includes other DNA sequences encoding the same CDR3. CDR3 sequence reads: CASSWTGGTEAFF. In nucleotides, the CDR3 is TGTGCCAGCAGCTGGACAGGGGGCACTGAAGCTTTCTTT. The V call is TRBV7-3, the J call TRBJ1-1, with TRBD1 matching over 10 bases. V lost 4 bases, J lost 4 bases, and 0 bases stayed unmatched. Germline CDR1 is SGHTA and CDR2 is FQGTGA. This CDR3 has 13 residues.

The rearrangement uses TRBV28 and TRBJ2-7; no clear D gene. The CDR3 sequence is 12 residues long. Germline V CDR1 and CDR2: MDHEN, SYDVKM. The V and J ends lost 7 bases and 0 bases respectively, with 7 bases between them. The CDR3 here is CASNSISYEQYF. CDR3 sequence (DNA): TGTGCCAGCAACAGTATCTCCTACGAGCAGTACTTC.

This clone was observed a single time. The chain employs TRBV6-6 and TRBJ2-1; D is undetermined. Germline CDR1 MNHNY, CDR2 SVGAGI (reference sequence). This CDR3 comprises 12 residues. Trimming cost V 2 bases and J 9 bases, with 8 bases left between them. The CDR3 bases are TGTGCCAGCAGTTACGCGGCAGTTGAGCAGTTCTTC. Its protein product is CASSYAAVEQFF.

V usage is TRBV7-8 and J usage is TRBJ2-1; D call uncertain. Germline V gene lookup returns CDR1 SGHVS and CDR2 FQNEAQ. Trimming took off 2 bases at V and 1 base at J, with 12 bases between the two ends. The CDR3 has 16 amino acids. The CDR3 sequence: CASSLFGIVSYNEQFF. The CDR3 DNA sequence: TGTGCCAGCAGCTTATTTGGGATCGTATCCTACAATGAGCAGTTCTTC.

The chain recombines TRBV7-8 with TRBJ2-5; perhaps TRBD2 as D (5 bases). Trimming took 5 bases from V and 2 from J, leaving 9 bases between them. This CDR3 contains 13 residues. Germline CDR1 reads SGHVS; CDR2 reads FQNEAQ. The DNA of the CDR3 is TGTGCCAGCAGCGGAAGCGGACAAGAGACCCAGTACTTC. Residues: CASSGSGQETQYF.

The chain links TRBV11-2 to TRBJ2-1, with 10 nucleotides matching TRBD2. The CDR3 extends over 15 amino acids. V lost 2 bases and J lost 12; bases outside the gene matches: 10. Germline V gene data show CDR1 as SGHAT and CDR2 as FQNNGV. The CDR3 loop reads CASSLPGLAKGGQFF. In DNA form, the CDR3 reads TGTGCCAGCAGCTTACCGGGACTAGCGAAGGGAGGGCAGTTCTTC.

CDR3 in amino acids: CASSPTVSTYEQYF. The CDR3 nucleotides read TGTGCCAGCAGCCCGACAGTCAGTACCTACGAGCAGTACTTC. J is TRBJ2-7 and V is TRBV27; maybe TRBD1 (5 bases). Germline V gene sequence: CDR1 MNHEY, CDR2 SMNVEV (reference sequence). This CDR3 has 14 amino acids. V dropped 6 bases and J dropped 2 bases, with 14 bases sitting between them.

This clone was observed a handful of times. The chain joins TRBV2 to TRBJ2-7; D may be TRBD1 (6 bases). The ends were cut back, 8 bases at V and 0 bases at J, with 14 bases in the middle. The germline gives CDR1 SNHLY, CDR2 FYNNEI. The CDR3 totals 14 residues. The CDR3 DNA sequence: TGTGCCAGCCTAGAGCAGGGGCCCTCCTACGAGCAGTACTTC. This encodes CASLEQGPSYEQYF.

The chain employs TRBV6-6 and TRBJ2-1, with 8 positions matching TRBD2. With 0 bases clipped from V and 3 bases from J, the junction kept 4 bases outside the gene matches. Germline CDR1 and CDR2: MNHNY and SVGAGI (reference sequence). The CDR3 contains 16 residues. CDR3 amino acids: CASSYSREGLYNEQFF. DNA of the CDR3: TGTGCCAGCAGTTACTCACGGGAGGGCCTCTACAATGAGCAGTTCTTC.